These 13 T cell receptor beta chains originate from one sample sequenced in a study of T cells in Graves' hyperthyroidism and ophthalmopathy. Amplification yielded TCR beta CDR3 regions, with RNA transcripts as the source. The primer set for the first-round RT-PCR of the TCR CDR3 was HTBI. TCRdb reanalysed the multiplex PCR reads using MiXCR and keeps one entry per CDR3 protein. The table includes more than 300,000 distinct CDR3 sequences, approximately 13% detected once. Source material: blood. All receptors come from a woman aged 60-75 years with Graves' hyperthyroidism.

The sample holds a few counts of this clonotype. CDR3 amino acids: CASSTGDSNYYGYTF. CDR3 in DNA: TGTGCCAGTAGTACCGGGGACAGCAACTACTATGGCTACACCTTC. The chain recombines TRBV19 with TRBJ1-2; TRBD1 agrees at 7 bases. This CDR3 contains 15 residues. V trimming: 4 bases; J trimming: 3 bases; junction bases outside the gene matches: 8. Germline assignment: CDR1 LNHDA and CDR2 SQIVND (reference sequence).

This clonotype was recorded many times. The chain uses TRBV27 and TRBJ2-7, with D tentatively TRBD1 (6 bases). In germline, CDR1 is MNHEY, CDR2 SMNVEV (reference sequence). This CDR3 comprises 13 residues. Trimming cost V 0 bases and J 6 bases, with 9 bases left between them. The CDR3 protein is CASSLSRRGEQYF. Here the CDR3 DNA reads TGTGCCAGCAGTTTATCTCGCAGGGGCGAGCAGTACTTC.

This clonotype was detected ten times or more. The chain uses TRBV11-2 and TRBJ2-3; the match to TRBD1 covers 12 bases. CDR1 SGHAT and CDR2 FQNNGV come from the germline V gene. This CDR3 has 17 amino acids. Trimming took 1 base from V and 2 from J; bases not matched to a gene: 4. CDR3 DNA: TGTGCCAGCAGCTTAGGGGGACAGGGGGCTCACACAGATACGCAGTATTTT. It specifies CASSLGGQGAHTDTQYF.

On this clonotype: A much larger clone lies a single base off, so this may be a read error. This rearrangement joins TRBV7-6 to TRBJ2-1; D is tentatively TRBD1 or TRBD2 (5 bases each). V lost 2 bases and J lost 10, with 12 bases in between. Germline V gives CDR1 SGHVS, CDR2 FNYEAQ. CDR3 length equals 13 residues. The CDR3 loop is CASSLRDGDEQFF. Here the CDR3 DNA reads TGTGCCAGCAGCTTACGGGACGGCGACGAGCAGTTCTTC.

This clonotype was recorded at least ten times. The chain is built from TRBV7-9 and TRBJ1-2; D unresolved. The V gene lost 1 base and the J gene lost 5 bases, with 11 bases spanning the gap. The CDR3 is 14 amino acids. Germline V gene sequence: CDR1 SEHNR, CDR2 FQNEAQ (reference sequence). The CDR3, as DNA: TGTGCCAGCAGCTTAGGCCCAGGCGGTTATGGCTACACCTTC. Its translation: CASSLGPGGYGYTF.

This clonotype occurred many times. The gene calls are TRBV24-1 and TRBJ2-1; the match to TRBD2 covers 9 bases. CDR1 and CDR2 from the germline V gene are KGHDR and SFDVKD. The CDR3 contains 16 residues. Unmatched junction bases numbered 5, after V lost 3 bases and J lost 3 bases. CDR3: CATSDPTSGFYNEQFF. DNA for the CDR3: TGTGCCACCAGTGATCCTACTAGCGGGTTCTACAATGAGCAGTTCTTC.

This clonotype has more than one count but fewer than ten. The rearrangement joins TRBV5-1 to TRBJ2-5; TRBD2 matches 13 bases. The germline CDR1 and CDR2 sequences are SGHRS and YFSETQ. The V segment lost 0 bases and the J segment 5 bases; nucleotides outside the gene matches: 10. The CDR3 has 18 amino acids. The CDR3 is CASSLDGTSGERGETQYF. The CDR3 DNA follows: TGCGCCAGCAGCTTGGATGGGACTAGCGGGGAACGGGGGGAGACCCAGTACTTC.

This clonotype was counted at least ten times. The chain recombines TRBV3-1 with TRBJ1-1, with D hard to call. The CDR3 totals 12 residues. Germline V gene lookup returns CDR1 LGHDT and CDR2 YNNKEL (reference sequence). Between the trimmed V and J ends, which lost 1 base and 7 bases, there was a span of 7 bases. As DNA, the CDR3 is TGTGCCAGCAGCCAAGGGCAGCTTGAAGCTTTCTTT. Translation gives CASSQGQLEAFF.

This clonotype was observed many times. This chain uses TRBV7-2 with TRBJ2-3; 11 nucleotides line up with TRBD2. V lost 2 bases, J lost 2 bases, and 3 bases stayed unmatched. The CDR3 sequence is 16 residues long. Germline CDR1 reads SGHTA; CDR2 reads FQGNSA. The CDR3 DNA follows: TGTGCCAGCAGCTTAAGACTAGCGGGACCCACAGATACGCAGTATTTT. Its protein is CASSLRLAGPTDTQYF.

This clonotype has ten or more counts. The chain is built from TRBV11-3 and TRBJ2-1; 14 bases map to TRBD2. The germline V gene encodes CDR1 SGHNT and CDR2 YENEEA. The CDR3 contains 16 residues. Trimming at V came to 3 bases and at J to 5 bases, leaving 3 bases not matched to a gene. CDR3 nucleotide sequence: TGTGCCAGCAGCTTGGGACTAGCGGGAGTCGACAATGAGCAGTTCTTC. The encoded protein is CASSLGLAGVDNEQFF.

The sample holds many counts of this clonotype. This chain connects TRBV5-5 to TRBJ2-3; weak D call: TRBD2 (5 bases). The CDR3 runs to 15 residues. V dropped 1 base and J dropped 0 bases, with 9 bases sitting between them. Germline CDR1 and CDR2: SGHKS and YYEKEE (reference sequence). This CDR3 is CASSLSLASTDTQYF. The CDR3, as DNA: TGTGCCAGCAGCTTGTCCCTAGCTAGCACAGATACGCAGTATTTT.

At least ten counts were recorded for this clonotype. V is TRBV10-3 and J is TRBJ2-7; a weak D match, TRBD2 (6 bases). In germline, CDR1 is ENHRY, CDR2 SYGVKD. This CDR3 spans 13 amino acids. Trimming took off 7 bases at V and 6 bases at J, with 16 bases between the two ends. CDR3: CAIKAGRPSEQYF. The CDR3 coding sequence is TGTGCCATCAAGGCCGGGAGACCCTCCGAGCAGTACTTC.

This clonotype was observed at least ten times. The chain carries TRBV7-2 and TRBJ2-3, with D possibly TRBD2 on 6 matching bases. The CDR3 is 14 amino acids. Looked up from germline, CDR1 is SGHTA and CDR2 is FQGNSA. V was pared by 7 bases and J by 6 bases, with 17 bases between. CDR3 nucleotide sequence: TGTGCCAGCAACCTAGGAGGGCGCGGGGATACGCAGTATTTT. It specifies CASNLGGRGDTQYF.